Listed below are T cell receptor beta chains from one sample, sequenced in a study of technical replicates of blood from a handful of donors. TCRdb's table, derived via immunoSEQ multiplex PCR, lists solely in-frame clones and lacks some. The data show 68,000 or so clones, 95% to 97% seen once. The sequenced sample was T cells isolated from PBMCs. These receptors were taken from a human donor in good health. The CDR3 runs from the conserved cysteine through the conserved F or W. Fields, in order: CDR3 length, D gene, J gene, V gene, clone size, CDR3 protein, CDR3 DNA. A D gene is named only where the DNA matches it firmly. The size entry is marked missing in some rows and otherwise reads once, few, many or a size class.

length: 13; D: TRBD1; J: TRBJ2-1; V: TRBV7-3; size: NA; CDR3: CASSPGQGNEQFF; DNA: TGTGCCAGCAGCCCCGGACAGGGGAATGAGCAGTTCTTC
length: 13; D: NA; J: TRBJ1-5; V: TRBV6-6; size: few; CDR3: CASSYETYQPQHF; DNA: TGTGCCAGCAGTTACGAGACTTATCAGCCCCAGCATTTT
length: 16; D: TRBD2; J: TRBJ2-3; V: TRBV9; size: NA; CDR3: CASSVEPGGPTDTQYF; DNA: TGTGCCAGCAGCGTAGAACCGGGAGGGCCCACAGATACGCAGTATTTT
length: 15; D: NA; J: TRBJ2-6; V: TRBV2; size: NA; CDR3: CASSETGLRANVLTF; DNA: TGTGCCAGCAGTGAAACGGGACTCAGGGCCAACGTCCTGACTTTC
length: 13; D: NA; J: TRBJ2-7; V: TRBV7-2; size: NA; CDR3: CASSSNRVGEQYF; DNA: TGTGCCAGCAGCTCAAACAGGGTTGGCGAGCAGTACTTC
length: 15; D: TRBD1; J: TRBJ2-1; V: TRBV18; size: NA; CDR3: CASSPLQGARNEQFF; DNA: TGTGCCAGCTCACCACTACAGGGGGCGCGCAATGAGCAGTTCTTC
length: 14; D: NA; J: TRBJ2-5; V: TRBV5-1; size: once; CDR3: CASSLIQSQETQYF; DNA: TGCGCCAGCAGCTTAATCCAGTCTCAAGAGACCCAGTACTTC
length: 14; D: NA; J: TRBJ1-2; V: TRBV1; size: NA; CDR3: CTSSQDKAAYGYTF; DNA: TGCACCAGCAGCCAAGATAAGGCGGCCTATGGCTACACCTTC
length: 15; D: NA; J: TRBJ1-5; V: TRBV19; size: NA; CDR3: CASSIATGDNQPQHF; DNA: TGTGCCAGTAGTATTGCGACAGGAGATAATCAGCCCCAGCATTTT
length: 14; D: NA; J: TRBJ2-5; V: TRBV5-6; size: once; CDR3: CASSRGGVGETQYF; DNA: TGTGCCAGCAGCCGTGGCGGGGTGGGCGAGACCCAGTACTTC
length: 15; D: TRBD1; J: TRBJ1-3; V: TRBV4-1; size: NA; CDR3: CASSQGTGYGNTIYF; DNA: TGCGCCAGCAGCCAAGGGACAGGGTACGGAAACACCATATATTTT
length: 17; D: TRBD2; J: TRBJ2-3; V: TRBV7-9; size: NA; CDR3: CASSPRTSGRRTDTQYF; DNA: TGTGCCAGCAGCCCGCGGACTAGCGGGAGGCGCACAGATACGCAGTATTTT
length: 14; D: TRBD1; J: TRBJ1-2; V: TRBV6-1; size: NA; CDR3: CASSVRTGDYGYTF; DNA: TGTGCCAGCAGTGTAAGGACAGGAGATTATGGCTACACCTTC
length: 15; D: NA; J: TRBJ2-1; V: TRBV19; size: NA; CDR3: CASSTSGVSYNEQFF; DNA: TGTGCCAGTAGTACCTCGGGAGTATCCTACAATGAGCAGTTCTTC
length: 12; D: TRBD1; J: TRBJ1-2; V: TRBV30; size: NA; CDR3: CAWTTGGDGYTF; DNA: TGTGCCTGGACCACAGGGGGGGATGGCTACACCTTC
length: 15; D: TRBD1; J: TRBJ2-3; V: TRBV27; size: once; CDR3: CASSWGTGGTDTQYF; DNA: TGTGCCAGCAGTTGGGGGACAGGGGGCACAGATACGCAGTATTTT
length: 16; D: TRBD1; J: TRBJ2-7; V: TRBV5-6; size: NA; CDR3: CASSPGTGTGSYEQYF; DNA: TGTGCCAGCAGCCCAGGGACAGGGACAGGCTCCTACGAGCAGTACTTC
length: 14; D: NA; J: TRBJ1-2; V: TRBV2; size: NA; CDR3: CASLRDTSIYGYTF; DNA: TGTGCCAGTCTGAGGGACACCTCGATCTATGGCTACACCTTC
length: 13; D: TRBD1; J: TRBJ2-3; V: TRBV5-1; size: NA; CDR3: CASNRQGTDTQYF; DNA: TGCGCCAGCAATCGACAGGGGACAGATACGCAGTATTTT
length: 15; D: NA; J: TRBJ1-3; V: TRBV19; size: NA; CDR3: CASSLTRGYGNTIYF; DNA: TGTGCCAGTAGCCTTACCAGGGGTTACGGAAACACCATATATTTT
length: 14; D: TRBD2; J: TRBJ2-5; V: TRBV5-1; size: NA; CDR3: CASSRNSGQETQYF; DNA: TGCGCCAGCAGTCGAAATAGCGGGCAAGAGACCCAGTACTTC
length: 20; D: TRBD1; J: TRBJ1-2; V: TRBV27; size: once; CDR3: CASSLYFPLGQGVTNYGYTF; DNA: TGTGCCAGCAGTTTATATTTTCCCCTGGGACAGGGAGTAACTAACTATGGCTACACCTTC
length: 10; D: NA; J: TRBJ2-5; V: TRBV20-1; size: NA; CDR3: CSAGAETQYF; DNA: TGCAGTGCTGGGGCGGAGACCCAGTACTTC
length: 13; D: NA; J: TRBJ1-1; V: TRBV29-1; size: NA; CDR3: CSVSGQMNTEAFF; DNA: TGCAGCGTTTCCGGACAGATGAACACTGAAGCTTTCTTT
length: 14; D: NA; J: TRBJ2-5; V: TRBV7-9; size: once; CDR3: CASINGVVEETQYF; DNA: TGTGCCAGCATTAACGGGGTAGTGGAAGAGACCCAGTACTTC
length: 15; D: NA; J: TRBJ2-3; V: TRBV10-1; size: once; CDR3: CASRRGTASTDTQYF; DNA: TGCGCCAGCAGACGCGGGACAGCTAGCACAGATACGCAGTATTTT
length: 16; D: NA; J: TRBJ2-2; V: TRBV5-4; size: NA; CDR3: CASSWNPGEWAGELFF; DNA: TGTGCCAGCAGCTGGAACCCAGGGGAGTGGGCCGGGGAGCTGTTTTTT
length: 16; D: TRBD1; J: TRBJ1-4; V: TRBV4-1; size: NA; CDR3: CASSQDRGQEYEKLFF; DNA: TGCGCCAGCAGCCAAGATCGGGGACAGGAGTATGAAAAACTGTTTTTT
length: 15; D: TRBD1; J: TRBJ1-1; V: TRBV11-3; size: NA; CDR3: CASSYRTGGITEAFF; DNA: TGTGCCAGCAGCTACAGGACAGGGGGGATAACTGAAGCTTTCTTT
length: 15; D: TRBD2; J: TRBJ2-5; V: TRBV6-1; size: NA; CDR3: CASRASGRAFETQYF; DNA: TGTGCCAGCAGAGCTAGCGGGAGGGCCTTTGAGACCCAGTACTTC
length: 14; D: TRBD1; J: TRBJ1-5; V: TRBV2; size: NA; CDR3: CASSSGTGRSPQHF; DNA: TGTGCCAGCAGCTCCGGGACAGGTCGTTCTCCCCAGCATTTT
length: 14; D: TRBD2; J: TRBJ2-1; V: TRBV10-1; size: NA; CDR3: CASSLAGEWNEQFF; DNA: TGCGCCAGCAGTTTAGCGGGAGAATGGAATGAGCAGTTCTTC
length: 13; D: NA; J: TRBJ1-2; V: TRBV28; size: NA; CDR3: CASSLSRDYGYTF; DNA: TGTGCCAGCAGTTTGTCCCGGGACTATGGCTACACCTTC
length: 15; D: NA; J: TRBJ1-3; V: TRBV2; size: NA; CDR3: CASTTDRFSGNTIYF; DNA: TGTGCCAGCACCACCGACAGGTTCTCTGGAAACACCATATATTTT
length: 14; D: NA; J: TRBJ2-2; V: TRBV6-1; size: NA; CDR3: CASSRQHLLGELFF; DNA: TGTGCCAGCAGCCGACAGCACTTGCTGGGGGAGCTGTTTTTT
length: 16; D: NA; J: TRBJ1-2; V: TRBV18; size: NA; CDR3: CASSPPDWRDNYGYTF; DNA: TGTGCCAGCTCACCCCCCGATTGGCGGGATAACTATGGCTACACCTTC
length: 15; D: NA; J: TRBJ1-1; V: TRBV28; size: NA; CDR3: CASSLWQGGNTEAFF; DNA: TGTGCCAGCAGTTTGTGGCAGGGAGGTAATACTGAAGCTTTCTTT
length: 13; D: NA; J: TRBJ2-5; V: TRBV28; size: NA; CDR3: CASSLGLQETQYF; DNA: TGTGCCAGCAGTTTAGGACTTCAAGAGACCCAGTACTTC
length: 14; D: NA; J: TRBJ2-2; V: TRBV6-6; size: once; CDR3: CASFETANTGELFF; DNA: TGTGCCAGCTTTGAGACAGCGAACACCGGGGAGCTGTTTTTT
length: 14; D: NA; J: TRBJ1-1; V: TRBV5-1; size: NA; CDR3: CASSVTGLNTEAFF; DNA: TGCGCCAGCAGCGTAACAGGCTTGAACACTGAAGCTTTCTTT
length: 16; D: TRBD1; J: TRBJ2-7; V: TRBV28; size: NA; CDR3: CASSLPLQGAHYEQYF; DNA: TGTGCCAGCAGTTTACCCTTACAGGGGGCCCACTACGAGCAGTACTTC
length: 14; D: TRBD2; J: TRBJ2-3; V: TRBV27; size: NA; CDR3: CASSDRDYTDTQYF; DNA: TGTGCCAGCAGTGACCGGGACTACACAGATACGCAGTATTTT
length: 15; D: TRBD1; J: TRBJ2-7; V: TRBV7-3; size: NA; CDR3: CASSPLDRPSYEQYF; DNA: TGTGCCAGCAGCCCTCTGGACAGGCCCTCCTACGAGCAGTACTTC